The clone carrying this T cell receptor beta chain was seen only a few times. The antigen remains unidentified. The CDR3 is 14 amino acids. From germline, CDR1 is MNHEY and CDR2 SVGEGT. J lost 6 bases, V lost 7 bases, and 9 bases had no gene match. This sample is drawn from a study of T cell repertoires in cytomegalovirus infection. The study, taken as a whole, reports: Predominance within the ex vivo response was attributable to HLA-C-restricted CMV-specific TCR beta clonotypes. Adding up the frequency of public TCR beta families identified people who carried CMV plus the relevant HLA.

TCRdb reprocessed the reads with MiXCR, giving one entry per CDR3 protein. The sample yields 200,000 or so distinct CDR3 sequences, approximately 19% seen once. The rearrangement links TRBV6-2 or TRBV6-3 to TRBJ1-5; 7 bases agree with TRBD1. The clonotype originates from a human donor in good health (CMV status not recorded). Some clones in this sample may be carry-over from other donors' samples. The sample comprised PBMCs. CDR3 sequence reads: CASMAGGSTQPQHF. CDR3 DNA sequence: TGTGCCAGCATGGCAGGGGGAAGTACTCAGCCCCAGCATTTT.